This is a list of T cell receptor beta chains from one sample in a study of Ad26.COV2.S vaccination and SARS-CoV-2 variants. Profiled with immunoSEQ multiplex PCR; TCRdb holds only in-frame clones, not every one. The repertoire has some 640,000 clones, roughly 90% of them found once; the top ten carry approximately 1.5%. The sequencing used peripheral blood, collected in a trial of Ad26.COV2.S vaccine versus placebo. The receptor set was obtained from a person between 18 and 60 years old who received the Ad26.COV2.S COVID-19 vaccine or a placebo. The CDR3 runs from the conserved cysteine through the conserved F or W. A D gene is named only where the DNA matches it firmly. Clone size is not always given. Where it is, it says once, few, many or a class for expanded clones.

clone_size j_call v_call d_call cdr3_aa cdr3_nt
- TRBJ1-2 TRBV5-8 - CASSFWGTNYGYTF TGTGCCAGCAGCTTTTGGGGCACGAACTATGGCTACACCTTC
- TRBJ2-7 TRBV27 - CASSLQGGVGEQYF TGTGCCAGCAGTTTACAGGGGGGCGTTGGCGAGCAGTACTTC
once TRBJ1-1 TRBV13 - CASSPSGRGNTEAFF TGTGCCAGCAGCCCATCGGGTAGAGGGAACACTGAAGCTTTCTTT
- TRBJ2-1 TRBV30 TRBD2 CAWGRGTTYNEQFF TGTGCCTGGGGGCGGGGGACGACCTACAATGAGCAGTTCTTC
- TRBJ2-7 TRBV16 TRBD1 CASLSRDRDTYEQYF TGTGCCAGTTTAAGCCGGGACAGAGACACCTACGAGCAGTACTTC
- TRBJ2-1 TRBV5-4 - CASRLGGVSYNEQFF TGTGCCAGCAGACTCGGTGGGGTCTCCTACAATGAGCAGTTCTTC
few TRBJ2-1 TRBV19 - CASSPLSSYNEQFF TGTGCCAGTAGCCCCCTAAGCTCCTACAATGAGCAGTTCTTC
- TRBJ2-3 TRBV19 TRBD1 CASSNDRGNTQYF TGTGCCAGTAGCAATGACAGGGGAAATACGCAGTATTTT
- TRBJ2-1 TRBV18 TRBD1 CASSPTQGAYNEQFF TGTGCCAGCTCACCAACACAGGGGGCCTACAATGAGCAGTTCTTC
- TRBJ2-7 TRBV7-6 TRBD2 CASSPLAGAISYEQYF TGTGCCAGCAGCCCCCTGGCGGGAGCGATCTCCTACGAGCAGTACTTC
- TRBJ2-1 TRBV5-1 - CASSSQPLTAGNEQFF TGCGCCAGCAGCTCGCAGCCCTTAACCGCGGGGAATGAGCAGTTCTTC
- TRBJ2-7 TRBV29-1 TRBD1 CSVGGGQGKGYEQYF TGCAGCGTTGGAGGGGGACAGGGGAAAGGGTACGAGCAGTACTTC
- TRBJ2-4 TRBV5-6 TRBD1 CASSLEGADKNIQYF TGTGCCAGCAGCTTGGAGGGGGCAGACAAAAACATTCAGTACTTC
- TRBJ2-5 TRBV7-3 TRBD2 CASSLTGTSGETQYF TGTGCCAGCAGCTTAACGGGGACTAGCGGGGAGACCCAGTACTTC
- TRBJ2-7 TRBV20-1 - CSVVDSYEQYF TGCAGTGTTGTCGACTCCTACGAGCAGTACTTC
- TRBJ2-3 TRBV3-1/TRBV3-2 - CASSLLGVGFLVTDTQYF TGTGCCAGCAGCCTCCTCGGGGTAGGATTTCTGGTCACAGATACGCAGTATTTT
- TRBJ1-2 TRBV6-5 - CAARAVVEGYGYTF TGTGCCGCCCGCGCCGTCGTGGAAGGCTATGGCTACACCTTC
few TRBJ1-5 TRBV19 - CASSTQGGVGLPQHF TGTGCCAGTAGTACCCAGGGAGGGGTCGGCCTACCCCAGCATTTT
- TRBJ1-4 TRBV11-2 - CASSSLGVADEKLFF TGTGCCAGCAGCTCCCTCGGGGTGGCGGATGAAAAACTGTTTTTT
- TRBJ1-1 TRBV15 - CATRPGGVFMNTEAFF TGTGCCACCAGACCCGGGGGGGTGTTCATGAACACTGAAGCTTTCTTT
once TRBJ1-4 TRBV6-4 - CASSALRGRDGKTNEKLFF TGTGCCAGCAGCGCCCTACGGGGCAGGGACGGGAAAACTAATGAAAAACTGTTTTTT
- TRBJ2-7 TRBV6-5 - CASSRDFHSYEQYF TGTGCCAGCAGCCGAGACTTTCACTCCTACGAGCAGTACTTC
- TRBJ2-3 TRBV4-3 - CASSKDEGADTQYF TGCGCCAGCAGCAAAGATGAAGGGGCAGATACGCAGTATTTT
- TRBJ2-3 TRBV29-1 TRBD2 CSVALAGNTDTQYF TGCAGCGTTGCCCTAGCGGGAAATACAGATACGCAGTATTTT
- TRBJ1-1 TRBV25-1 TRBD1 CASSEWGQGASTEAFF TGTGCCAGCAGTGAATGGGGACAGGGGGCAAGCACTGAAGCTTTCTTT
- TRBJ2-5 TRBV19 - CASSLAHQETQYF TGTGCCAGTAGTCTGGCACACCAAGAGACCCAGTACTTC